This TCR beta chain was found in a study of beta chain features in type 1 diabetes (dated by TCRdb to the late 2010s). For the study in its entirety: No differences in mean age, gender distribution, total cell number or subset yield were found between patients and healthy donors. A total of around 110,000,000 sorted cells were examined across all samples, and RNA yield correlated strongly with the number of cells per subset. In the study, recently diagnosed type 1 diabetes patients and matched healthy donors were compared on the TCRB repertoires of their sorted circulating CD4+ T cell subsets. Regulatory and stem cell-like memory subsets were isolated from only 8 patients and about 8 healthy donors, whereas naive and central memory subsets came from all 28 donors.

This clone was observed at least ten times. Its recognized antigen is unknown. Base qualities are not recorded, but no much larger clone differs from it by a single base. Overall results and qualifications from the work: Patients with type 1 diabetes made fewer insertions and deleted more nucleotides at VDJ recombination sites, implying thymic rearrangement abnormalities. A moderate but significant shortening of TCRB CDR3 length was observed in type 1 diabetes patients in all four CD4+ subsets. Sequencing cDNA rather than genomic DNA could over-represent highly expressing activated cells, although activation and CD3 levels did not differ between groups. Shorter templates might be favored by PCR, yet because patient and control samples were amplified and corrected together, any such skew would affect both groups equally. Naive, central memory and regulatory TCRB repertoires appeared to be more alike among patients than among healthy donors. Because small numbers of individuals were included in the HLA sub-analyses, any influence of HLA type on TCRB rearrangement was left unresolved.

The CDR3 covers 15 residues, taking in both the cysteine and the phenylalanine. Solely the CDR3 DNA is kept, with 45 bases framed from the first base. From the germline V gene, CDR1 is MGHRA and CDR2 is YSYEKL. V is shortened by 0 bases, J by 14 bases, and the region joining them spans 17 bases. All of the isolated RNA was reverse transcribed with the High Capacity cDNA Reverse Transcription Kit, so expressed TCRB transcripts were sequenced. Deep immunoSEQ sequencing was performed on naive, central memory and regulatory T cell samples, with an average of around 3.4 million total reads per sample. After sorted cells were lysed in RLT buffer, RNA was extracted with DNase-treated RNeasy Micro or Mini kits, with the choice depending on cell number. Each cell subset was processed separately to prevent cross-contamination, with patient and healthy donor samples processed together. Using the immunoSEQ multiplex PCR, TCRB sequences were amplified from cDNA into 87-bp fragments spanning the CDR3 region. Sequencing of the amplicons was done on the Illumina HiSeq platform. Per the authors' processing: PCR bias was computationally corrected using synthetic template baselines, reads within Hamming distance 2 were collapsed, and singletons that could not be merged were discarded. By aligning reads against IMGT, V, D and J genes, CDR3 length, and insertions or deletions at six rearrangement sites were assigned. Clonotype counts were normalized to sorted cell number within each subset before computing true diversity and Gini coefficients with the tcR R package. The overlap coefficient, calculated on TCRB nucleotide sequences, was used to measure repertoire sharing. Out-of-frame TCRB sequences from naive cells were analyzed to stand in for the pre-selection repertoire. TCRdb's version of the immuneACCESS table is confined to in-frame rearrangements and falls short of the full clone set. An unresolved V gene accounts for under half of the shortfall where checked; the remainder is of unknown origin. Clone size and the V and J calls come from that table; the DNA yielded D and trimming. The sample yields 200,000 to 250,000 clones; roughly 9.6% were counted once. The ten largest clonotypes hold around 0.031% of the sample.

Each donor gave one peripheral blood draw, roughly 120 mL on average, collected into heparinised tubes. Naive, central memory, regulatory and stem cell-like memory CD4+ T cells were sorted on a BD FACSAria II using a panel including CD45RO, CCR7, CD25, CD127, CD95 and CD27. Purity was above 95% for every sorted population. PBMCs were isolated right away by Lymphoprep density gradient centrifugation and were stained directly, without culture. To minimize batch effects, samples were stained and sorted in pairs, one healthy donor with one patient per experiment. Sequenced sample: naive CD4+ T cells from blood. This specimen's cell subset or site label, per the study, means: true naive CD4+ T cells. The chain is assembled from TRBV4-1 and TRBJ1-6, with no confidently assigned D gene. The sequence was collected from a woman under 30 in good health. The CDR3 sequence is CASSQDRWAPGTLHF. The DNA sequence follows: TGCGCCAGCAGCCAAGATAGATGGGCTCCGGGGACCCTCCACTTT.